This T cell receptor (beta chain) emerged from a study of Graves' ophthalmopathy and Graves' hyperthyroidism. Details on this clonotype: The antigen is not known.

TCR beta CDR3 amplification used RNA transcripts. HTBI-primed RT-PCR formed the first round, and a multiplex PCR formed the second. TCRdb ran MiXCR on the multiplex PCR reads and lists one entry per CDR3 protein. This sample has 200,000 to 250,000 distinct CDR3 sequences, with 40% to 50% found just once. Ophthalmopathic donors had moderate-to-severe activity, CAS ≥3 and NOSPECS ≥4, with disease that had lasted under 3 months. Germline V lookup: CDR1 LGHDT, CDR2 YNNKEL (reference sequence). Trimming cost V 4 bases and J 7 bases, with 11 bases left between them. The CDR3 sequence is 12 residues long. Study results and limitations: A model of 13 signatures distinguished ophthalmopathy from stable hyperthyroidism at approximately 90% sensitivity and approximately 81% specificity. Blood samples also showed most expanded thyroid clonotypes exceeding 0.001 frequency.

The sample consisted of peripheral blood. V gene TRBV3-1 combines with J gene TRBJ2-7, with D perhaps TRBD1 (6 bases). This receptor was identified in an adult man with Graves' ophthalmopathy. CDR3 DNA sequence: TGTGCCAGCAGCCCTCAGGGGTCGGAGCAGTACTTC. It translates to CASSPQGSEQYF.